This T cell receptor (beta chain) emerged from a study of cytomegalovirus exposure and HLA in healthy donors. Study-wide results and limits: Cytomegalovirus-associated status was assigned to 164 TCR beta chains. Most TCRs appeared rarely, but some public TCRs recurred in many donors. The Asian-associated ancestry cluster reportedly had fewer N-insertions than the roughly 670-donor mean in a later analysis.

Germline V CDR1 and CDR2: SGHNT, YENEEA. The V end was cut by 3 bases, the J end by 6 bases, with 15 bases between. CDR3 size: 15 residues. With respect to this clone: The antigen is undetermined.

A multiplex PCR was run with 60 Vbeta primers and 13 Jbeta primers. Only in-frame clones appear in the TCRdb table, and some are missing; sequencing was by immunoSEQ multiplex PCR. The sample has roughly 150,000 clones, 70% to 90% seen once; the top ten hold approximately 2.5%. This chain joins TRBV11-3 and TRBJ2-1; TRBD2 might be the D (5 bases). Sequencing input: PBMCs. The clonotype comes from a man aged 25 to 40 in good health and CMV-seropositive. DNA for the CDR3: TGTGCCAGCAGCTTCAGGCTAGCAGACCTCAATGAGCAGTTCTTC. Protein product: CASSFRLADLNEQFF.